What follows are 21 T cell receptor beta chains derived from one specimen sequenced in a study of CDR3 diversity in severe acne. TCRdb re-called the PCR reads with MiXCR, one entry per CDR3 protein. Counted here are tens of thousands of distinct CDR3 sequences, roughly 49% occurring once; the ten biggest clones make up more than 9%. The sequencing sample was made of blood. The receptors originated from a male donor with severe acne vulgaris.

This clonotype was recorded many times. This chain uses TRBV25-1 with TRBJ2-1; D unclear. V was pared by 2 bases and J by 2 bases, with 4 bases between. The germline V gene encodes CDR1 MGHDK and CDR2 SYGVNS. The CDR3 sequence is 13 residues long. The CDR3 bases are TGTGCCAGCAGTGAACAGCCCTACAATGAGCAGTTCTTC. It translates to CASSEQPYNEQFF.

This clonotype was seen at least ten times. The chain has TRBV6-4 and TRBJ1-1, with D possibly matching TRBD1 (6 bases). The CDR3 sequence is 13 residues long. V lost 6 bases and J 5 bases, leaving 13 bases between the germline ends. Per the germline V gene, CDR1 is MRHNA and CDR2 is SNTAGT. The chain's CDR3 is CASRRTEGTEAFF. Here the CDR3 DNA reads TGTGCCAGCAGGAGGACAGAGGGAACTGAAGCTTTCTTT.

This clonotype was observed many times. This sequence joins TRBV28 and TRBJ1-1; 8 bases agree with TRBD1. CDR3 length: 15 amino acids. Germline V gene data show CDR1 as MDHEN and CDR2 as SYDVKM. V lost 7 bases, J lost 5 bases, and 12 bases stayed unmatched. CDR3 in DNA: TGTGCCAGCAAAGTTTTACGGACAGGGAAAACTGAAGCTTTCTTT. Translated: CASKVLRTGKTEAFF.

There are a few counts of this clonotype. The chain recombines TRBV25-1 with TRBJ1-2, with 7 bases matching TRBD1. This CDR3 spans 15 amino acids. From germline, CDR1 is MGHDK and CDR2 SYGVNS. With 2 bases clipped from V and 4 bases from J, the junction kept 7 bases outside the gene matches. CDR3 sequence reads: CASSEGTAVIYGYTF. The CDR3, as DNA: TGTGCCAGCAGTGAAGGGACAGCCGTTATCTATGGCTACACCTTC.

V and J are TRBV7-9 and TRBJ1-6; tentatively, D is TRBD1 (5 bases). Looked up from germline, CDR1 is SEHNR and CDR2 is FQNEAQ (reference sequence). V lost 3 bases and J 6 bases, leaving 9 bases between the germline ends. The CDR3 loop spans 14 amino acids. In DNA, the CDR3 is TGTGCCAGCAGCTTGACAGAGATTAATTCACCCCTCCACTTT. This translates into CASSLTEINSPLHF.

This chain uses TRBV15 with TRBJ2-5; D gene ambiguous. Trimming removed 0 bases at V and 9 bases at J, with 17 bases between. The germline V gene has CDR1 LNHNV and CDR2 YYDKDF (reference sequence). CDR3 length: 15 amino acids. DNA for the CDR3: TGTGCCACCAGCAGAGAGACAAGGGTCAATCAGCCCCAGTACTTC. Its translation is CATSRETRVNQPQYF.

This clonotype was counted many times. V and J are TRBV2 and TRBJ1-2; TRBD1 might be the D (6 bases). The V gene's germline CDR1 is SNHLY and CDR2 FYNNEI. The V end was cut by 3 bases, the J end by 6 bases, with 11 bases between. This CDR3 is 13 amino acids long. The CDR3 protein is CASSEQGMDGYTF. Here the CDR3 DNA reads TGTGCCAGCAGTGAGCAGGGGATGGATGGCTACACCTTC.

This clonotype was seen at least ten times. This chain uses TRBV2 with TRBJ1-1, with 8 bases lining up with TRBD1. V lost 3 bases and J lost 11; bases outside the gene matches: 5. CDR3 length: 12 residues. Germline values: CDR1 SNHLY, CDR2 FYNNEI. The CDR3 DNA is TGTGCCAGCAGTGATCAGGGGGCCGGCGCTTTCTTT. The encoded protein is CASSDQGAGAFF.

The chain has TRBV10-3 and TRBJ1-5; 7 positions match TRBD1. CDR1 is ENHRY and CDR2 is SYGVKD in the germline V gene. V shed 10 bases, J shed 6 bases, and the junction held 12 bases outside the gene matches. The CDR3 is 14 residues long. DNA for the CDR3: TGTGCCAGCAACCGAGGGACAGCAGGTCAGCCCCAGCATTTT. It specifies CASNRGTAGQPQHF.

Comments on this clonotype: Germline is not matched at one junction end, which may reflect a read error. The V and J genes are TRBV5-1 and TRBJ1-1, with D hard to call. The CDR3 spans 14 residues. Germline values: CDR1 SGHRS, CDR2 YFSETQ. Here the CDR3 DNA reads TGTGCCAGCAGCCCGCGGGGAGTGGTCACTGAAGCTTTCTTT. It specifies CASSPRGVVTEAFF. The variable domain in full, with the rest retrieved from reference TRBV5-1 and TRBJ1-1, is KAGVTQTPRYLIKTRGQQVTLSCSPISGHRSVSWYQQTPGQGLQFLFEYFSETQRNKGNFPGRFSGRQFSNSRSEMNVSTLELGDSALYLCASSPRGVVTEAFFGQGTRLTVV.

This clonotype was detected a few times. One base away lies a much larger clone, so this may be a sequencing read error. CDR3 protein: CSASKTEYEQHF. CDR3 nucleotides: TGCAGTGCTTCTAAAACGGAATACGAGCAGCACTTC. V usage is TRBV20-1 and J usage is TRBJ2-7; D gene unclear. The CDR3 is 12 amino acids. Germline values: CDR1 DFQATT, CDR2 SNEGSKA (reference sequence).

On this clonotype: A much larger clone sits a single nucleotide away, making a read error possible. The rearrangement links TRBV14 to TRBJ2-3; no clear D gene. The CDR3 contains 13 residues. In germline, CDR1 is SGHDN, CDR2 FVKESK. V lost 1 base, J lost 9 bases, and 11 bases lay in between. The CDR3 DNA reads TGTGCCAGCAGCCAAGCTCACGCCATCACGCAGTATTTT. Translated: CASSQAHAITQYF.

In the case of this clonotype: This may be a read error, as it is one base from a much larger clone. V gene TRBV20-1 combines with J gene TRBJ1-5; 11 bases map to TRBD1. The CDR3 is 15 amino acids. Trimming took 3 bases from V and 7 from J; bases not matched to a gene: 8. Germline-derived CDR1 and CDR2 are DFQATT and SNEGSKA (reference sequence). The CDR3 sequence: CSASEGQGAIQPQHF. CDR3 DNA sequence: TGCAGTGCTAGCGAAGGACAGGGGGCTATCCAGCCCCAGCATTTT.

Worth noting for this clonotype: This sequence may be a read error, since a much larger clone differs from it by one base. The chain combines TRBV29-1 with TRBJ2-2; D is possibly TRBD1 or TRBD2 (6 bases each). CDR1 and CDR2 from the germline V gene are SQVTM and ANQGSEA. CDR3 length: 16 residues. The V and J ends lost 5 bases and 3 bases respectively, with 19 bases between them. The CDR3 sequence: CSVIRHRDSDTGELFF. In DNA form, the CDR3 reads TGCAGCGTTATTCGTCACAGGGACTCGGACACCGGGGAGCTGTTTTTT.

This clonotype occurred once. This sequence may be a read error, since a much larger clone differs from it by one base. The chain is built from TRBV7-4 and TRBJ1-5, with 9 bases that match TRBD1. Trimming cost V 3 bases and J 6 bases; bases outside gene matches: 9. CDR3 length: 16 residues. Germline lookup yields CDR1 SGHVT and CDR2 SQSDAQ. In nucleotides, the CDR3 is TGTGCCAGCAGCTTTTCAAGACAGGGGGTACTTCAGCCCCAGCATTTT. Amino acids: CASSFSRQGVLQPQHF.

This clonotype was picked up many times. The chain carries TRBV15 and TRBJ2-3; the match to TRBD2 covers 8 bases. J gave up 0 bases and V 2 bases, and 4 bases lay outside the gene matches. Germline CDR1 LNHNV, CDR2 YYDKDF (reference sequence). The CDR3 spans 16 residues. CDR3 sequence: CATSRPSGSSTDTQYF. As DNA, the CDR3 is TGTGCCACCAGCAGACCTAGCGGGTCTAGCACAGATACGCAGTATTTT. The full variable domain, in which reference TRBV15 and TRBJ2-3 provide the parts outside the CDR3, is DAMVIQNPRYQVTQFGKPVTLSCSQTLNHNVMYWYQQKSSQAPKLLFHYYDKDFNNEADTPDNFQSRRPNTSFCFLDIRSPGLGDTAMYLCATSRPSGSSTDTQYFGPGTRLTVL.

This clonotype was recorded only once. CDR3 bases: TGTGCCATCAGTGAGGGTGGCACTGAAGCTTTCTTT. It translates to CAISEGGTEAFF. The genes are TRBV10-3 and TRBJ1-1; no firm D call. V was pared by 2 bases and J by 4 bases, with 5 bases between. Germline values: CDR1 ENHRY, CDR2 SYGVKD. The CDR3 has 12 residues.

A note on this clonotype: One junction end does not reproduce the germline sequence, and a read error may be involved. The rearrangement links TRBV10-3 to TRBJ1-6; tentative D call: TRBD1 (5 bases). This CDR3 comprises 17 residues. Per germline, CDR1 ENHRY and CDR2 SYGVKD. CDR3 nucleotide sequence: TGTGTCATCAGTGAGATCCGGGGGAGCTCCTATAATTCACCCCTCCACTTT. Amino acids: CVISEIRGSSYNSPLHF.

This clonotype was seen just once. The J gene is TRBJ1-6, the V gene TRBV10-3; no firm D call. Germline assignment: CDR1 ENHRY and CDR2 SYGVKD. V lost 10 bases and J 0 bases, leaving 22 bases between the germline ends. The CDR3 has 18 residues. The CDR3 protein is CASRGRRASFSYNSPLHF. In DNA form, the CDR3 reads TGTGCCAGCAGAGGGCGTAGAGCTAGTTTCTCCTATAATTCACCCCTCCACTTT.

This clonotype was counted only a few times. The J gene is TRBJ1-1, the V gene TRBV5-4; D gene ambiguous. CDR1 is SGHNT and CDR2 is YYREEE in the germline V gene (reference sequence). The CDR3 length is 16 residues. V lost 5 bases and J lost 4, with 21 bases in between. CDR3 residues: CASRLGSGTGGTEAFF. CDR3 bases: TGTGCCAGCAGGCTTGGTTCTGGTACGGGAGGCACTGAAGCTTTCTTT. The complete variable domain, with remaining parts taken from reference TRBV5-4 and TRBJ1-1, reads ETGVTQSPTHLIKTRGQQVTLRCSSQSGHNTVSWYQQALGQGPQFIFQYYREEENGRGNFPPRFSGLQFPNYSSELNVNALELDDSALYLCASRLGSGTGGTEAFFGQGTRLTVV.

This clonotype was recorded a few times. The rearrangement uses TRBV10-2 and TRBJ1-5, with D possibly TRBD1 on 5 matching bases. CDR3 length equals 14 residues. Trimming shortened V by 6 bases and J by 0 bases, and 9 bases separated the two germline ends. CDR1 and CDR2 (germline): WSHSY, SAAADI. The CDR3 DNA follows: TGCGCCAGCAGCGGGGGTTATAGCAATCAGCCCCAGCATTTT. Its protein product is CASSGGYSNQPQHF.